These 10 T cell receptor beta chains came from one sample sequenced in a study of beta chain features in type 1 diabetes. Whole-study findings and limits: TCRB CDR3s were moderately but significantly shorter in Type 1 diabetes patients in all four CD4+ subsets.

No antigens are known for them. Every isolated RNA sample was fully reverse transcribed, so sequencing captured expressed TCRB transcripts. TCRdb's copy holds only in-frame clones and misses some; the assay was immunoSEQ multiplex PCR. This sample has a few hundred thousand clones, with 9.6% found just once. Source material: central memory CD4+ T cells from blood. The receptors were gathered from a man aged 25-40 years with type 1 diabetes.

The chain recombines TRBV7-2 with TRBJ1-1, with D hard to call. The length of the CDR3 is 14 residues. Looked up from germline, CDR1 is SGHTA and CDR2 is FQGNSA. V was pared by 5 bases and J by 2 bases, with 12 bases between. CDR3 protein: CASSPPLGNTEAFF. DNA for the CDR3: TGTGCCAGCAGCCCCCCTCTAGGCAACACTGAAGCTTTCTTT.

The J gene is TRBJ1-5, the V gene TRBV6-6; D perhaps matches TRBD1 (5 bases). The CDR3 covers 13 residues. Between the trimmed V and J ends, which lost 8 bases and 3 bases, there was a span of 11 bases. Germline values: CDR1 MNHNY, CDR2 SVGAGI (reference sequence). CDR3 loop: CASSGQLNQPQHF. CDR3 in DNA: TGTGCCAGCTCGGGGCAGCTCAATCAGCCCCAGCATTTT.

There are many counts of this clone. The same CDR3 also results from other DNA sequences found in this sample. The chain recombines TRBV9 with TRBJ2-7, with 11 bases matching TRBD2. Germline V lookup: CDR1 SGDLS, CDR2 YYNGEE. V shed 2 bases, J shed 3 bases, and the junction held 7 bases outside the gene matches. The CDR3 covers 16 residues. CDR3 in DNA: TGTGCCAGCAGCGTCCACACCGGGACTAGCGGCTACGAGCAGTACTTC. It codes for CASSVHTGTSGYEQYF.

The genes are TRBV11-3 and TRBJ2-5; 7 nucleotides align to TRBD1. Germline-derived CDR1 and CDR2 are SGHNT and YENEEA. The J segment lost 0 bases and the V segment lost 1 base, leaving 5 bases of the junction unmatched. The CDR3 totals 16 residues. For the CDR3, the DNA is TGTGCCAGCAGCTTAGCAGGGGGACCGGACCAAGAGACCCAGTACTTC. This gives the protein CASSLAGGPDQETQYF.

This clone was seen ten or more times. The chain links TRBV7-9 to TRBJ2-2; D could derive from TRBD1 or TRBD2 (5 bases each). V dropped 7 bases and J dropped 8 bases, with 14 bases sitting between them. The CDR3 covers 13 residues. Germline V gives CDR1 SEHNR, CDR2 FQNEAQ (reference sequence). CDR3 sequence: CASNRGVLGELFF. The CDR3 nucleotides are TGTGCCAGCAACCGAGGGGTTCTAGGGGAGCTGTTTTTT.

The genes are TRBV28 and TRBJ2-7; 9 positions agree with TRBD2. The CDR3 has 13 amino acids. The germline V gene has CDR1 MDHEN and CDR2 SYDVKM. V was clipped by 7 bases and J by 2 bases; unmatched bases: 3. This CDR3 reads CASKAGGPYEQYF. CDR3 bases: TGTGCCAGCAAGGCGGGAGGGCCCTACGAGCAGTACTTC.

V usage is TRBV7-9 and J usage is TRBJ2-1; either TRBD1 or TRBD2 may fit D (5 bases each). The CDR3 contains 16 residues. Germline loops: CDR1 SEHNR, CDR2 FQNEAQ (reference sequence). V lost 2 bases and J lost 5, with 16 bases in between. CDR3 nucleotides: TGTGCCAGCAGCTTAAGGGCAGGGACGTCCAACAATGAGCAGTTCTTC. Its protein is CASSLRAGTSNNEQFF.

The genes are TRBV11-2 and TRBJ2-2; D gene unclear. This CDR3 is built from 15 residues. CDR1 is SGHAT and CDR2 is FQNNGV in the germline V gene. The germline V and J ends were trimmed by 3 bases and 0 bases, with 8 bases remaining between them. The DNA of the CDR3 is TGTGCCAGCAGCTTCGGGTTCACGAACACCGGGGAGCTGTTTTTT. Protein sequence: CASSFGFTNTGELFF.

There are a few counts of this clone. The junction and the germline gene differ at one end; a read error may be behind it. The rearrangement links TRBV6-6 to TRBJ2-7; 9 nucleotides line up with TRBD1. The CDR3 runs to 11 residues. CDR1 is MNHNY, CDR2 SVGAGI, per germline (reference sequence). The DNA for the CDR3 is TGTGCCAGCAGCCGGGACAGGGATAGGTCCTTC. This encodes CASSRDRDRSF.

This clone was counted between two and nine times. CDR3: CASSFVGAQGGYTF. Written as DNA, the CDR3 is TGTGCCAGCAGCTTCGTAGGGGCGCAAGGGGGCTACACCTTC. This chain links TRBV7-8 with TRBJ1-2; a possible D gene is TRBD1 (5 bases). The CDR3 contains 14 residues. Deletions cut 3 bases from V and 8 bases from J, with 16 bases between. Germline V gene data show CDR1 as SGHVS and CDR2 as FQNEAQ. Full variable domain (outside the CDR3, taken from reference TRBV7-8 and TRBJ1-2): GAGVSQSPRYKVAKRGQDVALRCDPISGHVSLFWYQQALGQGPEFLTYFQNEAQLDKSGLPSDRFFAERPEGSVSTLKIQRTQQEDSAVYLCASSFVGAQGGYTFGSGTRLTVV.